This T cell receptor (beta chain) was sequenced for a study of neurological immune-mediated disorders. TCRdb ran MiXCR on the 5' RACE reads and lists one entry per CDR3 protein. This sample has 45,000 to 65,000 distinct CDR3 sequences, with roughly 4.6% found just once. Ten or more counts support this clonotype. This TCR was recovered from a man over 45 with multiple sclerosis. Input material: PBMCs.

The DNA for the CDR3 is TGTGCCAGCAGACGGACGGCACCGACCTACGAGCAGTACTTC. It is translated as CASRRTAPTYEQYF. The chain uses TRBV2 and TRBJ2-7; D gene unclear. Per germline, CDR1 SNHLY and CDR2 FYNNEI. V gave up 6 bases and J gave up 2 bases, with 14 bases separating them. CDR3 length: 14 amino acids.